These 30 T cell receptor beta chains share one sample of origin, sequenced in a study of blood T cell repertoires in COVID-19. Assay used: immunoSEQ multiplex PCR; TCRdb lists only in-frame clones, some missing. The repertoire consists of approximately 88,000 clones, with 85% to 95% occurring once and the leading ten covering over 3.5%. What was sequenced was peripheral blood. The receptors here all came from a woman between 50 and 59 years old in a cohort sampled during active COVID-19.

The chain couples TRBV27 to TRBJ1-3, with D perhaps TRBD1 (6 bases). The V end was cut by 0 bases, the J end by 2 bases, with 11 bases between. The germline gives CDR1 MNHEY, CDR2 SMNVEV (reference sequence). This CDR3 contains 16 residues. CDR3 loop: CASSLSMGAAGNTIYF. CDR3 DNA sequence: TGTGCCAGCAGTTTATCGATGGGGGCAGCTGGAAACACCATATATTTT.

The rearrangement uses TRBV30 and TRBJ1-2; D might be TRBD1 (5 bases). Germline V CDR1 and CDR2: GTSNPN, SVGIG (reference sequence). There are 14 residues in the CDR3. V was pared by 4 bases and J by 3 bases, with 15 bases between. The CDR3 region is CAWILGRAYYGYTF. The CDR3 coding sequence is TGTGCCTGGATCCTAGGCAGGGCCTACTATGGCTACACCTTC.

The chain combines TRBV5-1 with TRBJ2-3; D possibly corresponds to TRBD1 (5 bases). The CDR3 runs 17 residues. Trimming removed 1 base from V and 0 bases from J, with 15 bases in between. Germline CDR1 is SGHRS and CDR2 is YFSETQ. CDR3 DNA sequence: TGCGCCAGCAGCTTGCTCGGACAACGACCAAGCACAGATACGCAGTATTTT. Translation gives CASSLLGQRPSTDTQYF. Filled out from reference TRBV5-1 and TRBJ2-3, the complete variable domain reads KAGVTQTPRYLIKTRGQQVTLSCSPISGHRSVSWYQQTPGQGLQFLFEYFSETQRNKGNFPGRFSGRQFSNSRSEMNVSTLELGDSALYLCASSLLGQRPSTDTQYFGPGTRLTVL.

The chain couples TRBV18 to TRBJ1-1; 9 bases match TRBD1. There are 22 residues in the CDR3. Germline loops: CDR1 KGHSH, CDR2 LQKENI. The junction had 28 bases not matched to a gene; V was cut back by 2 bases and J by 6 bases. The CDR3 coding sequence is TGTGCCAGCTCACCAGAGTGGAAACTCTCCCGGGACAGGGACCCCATACCCCCTGAAGCTTTCTTT. Translation: CASSPEWKLSRDRDPIPPEAFF.

The chain uses TRBV9 and TRBJ2-1; TRBD2 aligns across 7 bases. This CDR3 region has 15 residues. J lost 0 bases, V lost 3 bases, and 3 bases had no gene match. Germline lookup yields CDR1 SGDLS and CDR2 YYNGEE. The CDR3, as DNA: TGTGCCAGCAGCGGCGGCGGGAGCTCCTACAATGAGCAGTTCTTC. This encodes CASSGGGSSYNEQFF.

The chain joins TRBV11-2 to TRBJ1-5; no clear D gene. This CDR3 is built from 14 residues. Trimming removed 2 bases at V and 6 bases at J, with 11 bases between. Per the germline V gene, CDR1 is SGHAT and CDR2 is FQNNGV. In DNA form, the CDR3 reads TGTGCCAGCAGCTTATCAGGAATCGGTCAGCCCCAGCATTTT. As protein: CASSLSGIGQPQHF.

The J gene is TRBJ1-3, the V gene TRBV10-1, with 9 nucleotides matching TRBD1. The germline V gene has CDR1 WNHNN and CDR2 SYGVQD (reference sequence). This CDR3 spans 14 amino acids. Trimming at V came to 10 bases and at J to 2 bases, leaving 6 bases not matched to a gene. The CDR3 DNA follows: TGCGCCAACACGGGACAGGGACCTGGAAACACCATATATTTT. Translation: CANTGQGPGNTIYF.

V is TRBV19 and J is TRBJ2-4; D remains ambiguous. V was shortened by 5 bases and J by 0 bases, with 11 bases between the two germline ends. The CDR3 has 15 amino acids. Germline values: CDR1 LNHDA, CDR2 SQIVND (reference sequence). DNA for the CDR3: TGTGCCAGTAGTTGGTCTGGCCTAGCCAAAAACATTCAGTACTTC. Residues: CASSWSGLAKNIQYF.

This chain uses TRBV6-5 with TRBJ1-1; a weak D match, TRBD1 (5 bases). The CDR3 extends over 14 amino acids. Deletions cut 2 bases from V and 11 bases from J, with 18 bases between. Per germline, CDR1 MNHEY and CDR2 SVGAGI. CDR3 sequence: CASSYGGRGDLAFF. The CDR3 nucleotides read TGTGCCAGCAGTTACGGGGGGAGGGGTGACTTGGCTTTCTTT.

The J gene is TRBJ1-2, the V gene TRBV7-6, with 8 bases aligning to TRBD1. V lost 4 bases and J lost 4; bases outside the gene matches: 11. The CDR3 runs to 16 residues. CDR1 and CDR2 (germline): SGHVS, FNYEAQ. CDR3 in amino acids: CASSSTQGAPGYGYTF. Here the CDR3 DNA reads TGTGCCAGCAGCTCCACTCAGGGGGCGCCCGGCTATGGCTACACCTTC.

CDR3: CASRRTREAYEQYF. DNA for the CDR3: TGTGCCAGCAGACGGACTAGGGAGGCCTACGAGCAGTACTTC. The chain uses TRBV11-1 and TRBJ2-7; 7 bases fit TRBD2. Trimming removed 6 bases from V and 2 bases from J; junction bases left unmatched: 7. The CDR3 contains 14 residues. Germline-derived CDR1 and CDR2 are SGHAT and FQDESV (reference sequence).

The rearrangement links TRBV5-1 to TRBJ2-7; 10 bases map to TRBD1. The CDR3 is made up of 14 amino acids. Germline V gives CDR1 SGHRS, CDR2 YFSETQ. V trimming: 5 bases; J trimming: 2 bases; junction bases outside the gene matches: 4. The DNA of the CDR3 is TGCGCCAGCAGTCCCGGGACAGGGGCCTACGAGCAGTACTTC. Protein product: CASSPGTGAYEQYF. The variable domain in full, with the rest retrieved from reference TRBV5-1 and TRBJ2-7, is KAGVTQTPRYLIKTRGQQVTLSCSPISGHRSVSWYQQTPGQGLQFLFEYFSETQRNKGNFPGRFSGRQFSNSRSEMNVSTLELGDSALYLCASSPGTGAYEQYFGPGTRLTVT.

V usage is TRBV18 and J usage is TRBJ2-1; TRBD2 matches at 9 bases. CDR3 length: 16 residues. V shed 3 bases and J 6 bases; nucleotides not matched to a gene: 9. Germline V gene sequence: CDR1 KGHSH, CDR2 LQKENI. CDR3 sequence (DNA): TGTGCCAGCTCACCCTATAGCGGGAGTTACTTCAATGAGCAGTTCTTC. Its protein product is CASSPYSGSYFNEQFF. The whole variable domain, remainder taken from reference TRBV18 and TRBJ2-1, is NAGVMQNPRHLVRRRGQEARLRCSPMKGHSHVYWYRQLPEEGLKFMVYLQKENIIDESGMPKERFSAEFPKEGPSILRIQQVVRGDSAAYFCASSPYSGSYFNEQFFGPGTRLTVL.

This clone was counted many times. The CDR3 DNA follows: TGTGCCAGCAGTGCCTATAGCAATCAGCCCCAGCATTTT. It specifies CASSAYSNQPQHF. This chain connects TRBV28 to TRBJ1-5; D unclear. Germline V gives CDR1 MDHEN, CDR2 SYDVKM. CDR3 size: 13 residues. V was clipped by 5 bases and J by 0 bases, with 5 bases between them.

This chain links TRBV9 with TRBJ2-7; maybe TRBD2 (5 bases). The length of the CDR3 is 15 residues. The germline CDR1 and CDR2 sequences are SGDLS and YYNGEE. V was pared by 0 bases and J by 4 bases, with 14 bases between. CDR3 in amino acids: CASSVGRGRGYEQYF. In DNA form, the CDR3 reads TGTGCCAGCAGCGTAGGTCGTGGGAGAGGGTACGAGCAGTACTTC.

The chain joins TRBV6-5 to TRBJ2-5, with TRBD2 matching 7 bases. Germline CDR1 and CDR2: MNHEY and SVGAGI. The length of the CDR3 is 14 residues. Unmatched junction bases numbered 8, after V lost 5 bases and J lost 5 bases. CDR3 coding DNA: TGTGCCAGCAGTCCGAGCGGGATGGGGGAGACCCAGTACTTC. Amino acids: CASSPSGMGETQYF.

The rearrangement links TRBV7-6 to TRBJ2-2, with 7 positions matching TRBD1. Per the germline V gene, CDR1 is SGHVS and CDR2 is FNYEAQ. V lost 6 bases to trimming and J lost 1 base; unmatched junction nucleotides: 2. The CDR3 loop spans 14 amino acids. CDR3 bases: TGTGCCAGCAGTTGGGACAGGAACACCGGGGAGCTGTTTTTT. This gives the protein CASSWDRNTGELFF.

This chain links TRBV7-8 with TRBJ1-1, with a possible D match to TRBD1 (6 bases). Trimming stripped 4 bases from V and 5 bases from J, with 17 bases between. CDR1 is SGHVS and CDR2 is FQNEAQ in the germline V gene. CDR3 size: 15 residues. CDR3 DNA sequence: TGTGCCAGCAGCTCGGAAGGGTGGCAGGGGACTGAAGCTTTCTTT. This codes for CASSSEGWQGTEAFF.

This chain links TRBV27 with TRBJ2-7; perhaps TRBD2 as D (7 bases). The germline V gene encodes CDR1 MNHEY and CDR2 SMNVEV (reference sequence). V was pared by 6 bases and J by 4 bases, with 19 bases between. The CDR3 sequence is 15 residues long. CDR3 nucleotide sequence: TGTGCCAGCAGGACAATGGGGGGGGCGCGATACGAGCAGTACTTC. It translates to CASRTMGGARYEQYF.

V is TRBV19 and J is TRBJ1-4, with D maybe TRBD1 (5 bases). Germline values: CDR1 LNHDA, CDR2 SQIVND (reference sequence). V was clipped by 6 bases and J by 8 bases, with 19 bases between them. This CDR3 is built from 15 residues. The CDR3 sequence: CASRSRRGLKEKLFF. CDR3 bases: TGTGCCAGTAGGTCTAGGAGGGGATTAAAAGAAAAACTGTTTTTT.

The chain is built from TRBV7-8 and TRBJ2-2, with 8 bases matching TRBD1. V lost 1 base to trimming and J lost 5 bases; unmatched junction nucleotides: 9. Germline CDR1 is SGHVS and CDR2 is FQNEAQ. There are 17 residues in the CDR3. For the CDR3, the DNA is TGTGCCAGCAGCTTAGTTTCCGGACAGGGTGGAACCGGGGAGCTGTTTTTT. Translating gives CASSLVSGQGGTGELFF.

The chain uses TRBV28 and TRBJ2-2, with D possibly matching TRBD1 (5 bases). This CDR3 has 16 residues. CDR1 MDHEN and CDR2 SYDVKM come from the germline V gene. V shed 6 bases and J shed 2 bases, with 16 bases lying between them. The DNA of the CDR3 is TGTGCCAGCAGCAATTTTCAGGGCGGAAACACCGGGGAGCTGTTTTTT. Translating it yields CASSNFQGGNTGELFF.

This clone has just a few counts. The V gene is TRBV27, the J gene TRBJ2-7; tentatively, D is TRBD1 (5 bases). Trimming cost V 6 bases and J 4 bases, with 19 bases left between them. The CDR3 consists of 15 residues. CDR1 is MNHEY, CDR2 SMNVEV, per germline (reference sequence). The CDR3 reads CASRGWGRQGYEQYF. In nucleotides, the CDR3 is TGTGCCAGCAGGGGGTGGGGCAGGCAGGGTTACGAGCAGTACTTC.

V gene TRBV19 combines with J gene TRBJ1-2; 8 bases fit TRBD1. Germline V gives CDR1 LNHDA, CDR2 SQIVND (reference sequence). Trimming cost V 3 bases and J 4 bases; bases outside gene matches: 4. CDR3 length: 14 residues. DNA for the CDR3: TGTGCCAGTAGTATGGACAGGGTCGGCTATGGCTACACCTTC. Residues: CASSMDRVGYGYTF.

V gene TRBV6-5 combines with J gene TRBJ1-1, with unresolved D. CDR1 and CDR2 from the germline V gene are MNHEY and SVGAGI. The CDR3 has 13 amino acids. Trimming stripped 5 bases from V and 4 bases from J, with 11 bases between. The chain's CDR3 is CASSRDRSTEAFF. The CDR3 DNA reads TGTGCCAGCAGTCGTGATCGGAGCACTGAAGCTTTCTTT.

J is TRBJ2-1 and V is TRBV3-1 (or the pseudogene TRBV3-2), with TRBD2 identical over 8 bases. The CDR3 is made up of 14 amino acids. From germline, CDR1 is LGHDT and CDR2 YNNKEL (reference sequence). Germline trimming cut 3 bases from V and 8 bases from J; bases unmatched to any gene: 6. The CDR3 here is CASSQGLVGDEQFF. CDR3 sequence (DNA): TGTGCCAGCAGCCAGGGACTAGTCGGAGATGAGCAGTTCTTC.

This clone has a single count. The chain uses TRBV3-1 (or the pseudogene TRBV3-2) and TRBJ2-5, with 11 bases lining up with TRBD2. Germline lookup yields CDR1 LGHDT and CDR2 YNNKEL (reference sequence). This CDR3 region has 16 residues. J gave up 2 bases and V 4 bases, and 6 bases lay outside the gene matches. The CDR3 reads CASSLTGLAEQETQYF. The CDR3 nucleotides are TGTGCCAGCAGCCTAACGGGACTAGCGGAACAAGAGACCCAGTACTTC.

This chain connects TRBV6-6 to TRBJ1-2, with D hard to call. Germline loops: CDR1 MNHNY, CDR2 SVGAGI (reference sequence). The length of the CDR3 is 15 residues. V lost 0 bases and J 4 bases, leaving 12 bases between the germline ends. The CDR3 sequence: CASSYSEARAYGYTF. The CDR3 DNA follows: TGTGCCAGCAGTTACTCTGAGGCGCGGGCCTATGGCTACACCTTC.

Comments on this clone: One end of the junction varies from germline; a read error may be responsible. This rearrangement joins TRBV7-9 to TRBJ2-7, with D possibly TRBD1 on 6 matching bases. CDR1 and CDR2 from the germline V gene are SEHNR and FQNEAQ (reference sequence). The CDR3 is 11 residues long. CDR3 loop: CASSATGSTDF. Here the CDR3 DNA reads TGTGCCAGCAGCGCTACAGGGTCCACGGACTTC.

V gene TRBV21-1 combines with J gene TRBJ1-5; the D segment call TRBD1 is taken from the table without a DNA check. TRBV21-1 is shown as a pseudogene. This CDR3 contains 18 residues. The CDR3 spells CASSKVRGQGGSNQPQHF. CDR3 sequence (DNA): TGTGCCAGCAGCAAAGTCAGAGGACAGGGAGGGAGCAATCAGCCCCAGCATTTT.